This TCR beta chain was captured by sequencing in a study of T cell responses to AZD1222 COVID-19 vaccine. Study-level findings and limits: Among spike-specific TCRs, nearly half reportedly target unmutated variant regions. Recipients of AZD1222 seropositive at baseline numbered only five or six. Clonal diversity may have been underestimated, and the donors were mostly white British, with more females than males.

Points on this clone: No antigen is known for it.

The V and J ends lost 0 bases and 2 bases, in that order; junction bases with no gene match: 12. The CDR3 covers 18 residues. The germline gives CDR1 SGHRS, CDR2 YFSETQ. The repertoire was sequenced with immunoSEQ multiplex PCR; TCRdb's copy has only in-frame clones and lacks some. The sample lists about 110,000 clones; roughly 90% were seen once. The sequenced sample was peripheral blood, obtained on day 0 of MenACWY control vaccination. This receptor was taken from an adult in good health. The gene calls are TRBV5-1 and TRBJ2-7; 9 bases are shared with TRBD1. The CDR3 nucleotides read TGCGCCAGCAGCTTGGGTGATGTCCCGGGACAGGGAGCCTACGAGCAGTACTTC. Its translation is CASSLGDVPGQGAYEQYF.